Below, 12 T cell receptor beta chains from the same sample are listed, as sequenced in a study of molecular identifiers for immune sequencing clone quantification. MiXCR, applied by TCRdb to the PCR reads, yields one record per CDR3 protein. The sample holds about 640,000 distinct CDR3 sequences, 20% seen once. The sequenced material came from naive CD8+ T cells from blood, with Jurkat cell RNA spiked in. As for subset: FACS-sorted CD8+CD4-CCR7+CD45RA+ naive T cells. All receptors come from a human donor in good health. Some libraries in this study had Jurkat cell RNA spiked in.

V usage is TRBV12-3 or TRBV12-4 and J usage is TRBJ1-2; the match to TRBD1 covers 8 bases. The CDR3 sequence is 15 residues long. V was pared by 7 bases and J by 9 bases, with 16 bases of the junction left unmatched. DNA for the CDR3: TGTGCCAGCAAAATGGGGGGGACAGGAGGATATAGCTACACCTTC. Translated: CASKMGGTGGYSYTF.

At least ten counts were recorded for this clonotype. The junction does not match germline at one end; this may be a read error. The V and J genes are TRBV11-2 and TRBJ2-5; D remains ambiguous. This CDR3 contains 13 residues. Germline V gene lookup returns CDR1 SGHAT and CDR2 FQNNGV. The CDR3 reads CASSQSPAEAQYF. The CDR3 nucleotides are TGTGCCAGCAGCCAATCCCCGGCAGAGGCCCAGTACTTC.

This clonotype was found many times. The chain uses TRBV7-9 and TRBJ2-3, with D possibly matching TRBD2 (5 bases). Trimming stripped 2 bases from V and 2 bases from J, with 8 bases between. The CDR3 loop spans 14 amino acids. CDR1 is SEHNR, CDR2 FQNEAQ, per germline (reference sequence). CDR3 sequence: CASSLRGYTDTQYF. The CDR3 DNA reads TGTGCCAGCAGCTTAAGAGGGTACACAGATACGCAGTATTTT.

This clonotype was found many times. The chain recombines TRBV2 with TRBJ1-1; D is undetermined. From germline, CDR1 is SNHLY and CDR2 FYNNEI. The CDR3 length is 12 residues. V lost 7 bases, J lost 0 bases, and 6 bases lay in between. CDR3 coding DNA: TGTGCCAGCATTTACATGAACACTGAAGCTTTCTTT. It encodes CASIYMNTEAFF.

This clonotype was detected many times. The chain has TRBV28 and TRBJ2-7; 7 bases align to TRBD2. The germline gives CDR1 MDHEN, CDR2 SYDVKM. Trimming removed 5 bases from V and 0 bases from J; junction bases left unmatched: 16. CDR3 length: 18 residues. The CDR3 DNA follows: TGTGCCAGCAGTACGGAACTCCCGACTAGCAGATCCTCCTACGAGCAGTACTTC. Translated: CASSTELPTSRSSYEQYF.

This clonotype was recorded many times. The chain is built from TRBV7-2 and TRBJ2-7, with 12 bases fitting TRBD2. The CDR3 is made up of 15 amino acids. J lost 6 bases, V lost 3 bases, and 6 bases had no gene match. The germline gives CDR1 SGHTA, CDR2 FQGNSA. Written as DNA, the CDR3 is TGTGCCAGCAGCTTGCCTAGCGGGGGGGCCCTCGAGCAGTACTTC. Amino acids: CASSLPSGGALEQYF. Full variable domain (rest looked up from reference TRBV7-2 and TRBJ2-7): GAGVSQSPSNKVTEKGKDVELRCDPISGHTALYWYRQSLGQGLEFLIYFQGNSAPDKSGLPSDRFSAERTGGSVSTLTIQRTQQEDSAVYLCASSLPSGGALEQYFGPGTRLTVT.

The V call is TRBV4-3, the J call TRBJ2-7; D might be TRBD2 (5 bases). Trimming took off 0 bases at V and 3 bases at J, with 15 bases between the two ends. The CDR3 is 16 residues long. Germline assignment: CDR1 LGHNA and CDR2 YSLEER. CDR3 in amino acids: CASSQDFRGVGYEQYF. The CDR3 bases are TGCGCCAGCAGCCAAGATTTCCGGGGAGTGGGCTACGAGCAGTACTTC.

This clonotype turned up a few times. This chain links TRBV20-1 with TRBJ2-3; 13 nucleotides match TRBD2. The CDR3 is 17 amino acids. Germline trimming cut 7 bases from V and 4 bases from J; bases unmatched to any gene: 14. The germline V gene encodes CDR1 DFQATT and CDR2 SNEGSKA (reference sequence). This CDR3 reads CSGTTSGGYVPSDTQYF. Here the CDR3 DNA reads TGCAGTGGAACGACTAGCGGGGGGTATGTTCCTTCAGATACGCAGTATTTT.

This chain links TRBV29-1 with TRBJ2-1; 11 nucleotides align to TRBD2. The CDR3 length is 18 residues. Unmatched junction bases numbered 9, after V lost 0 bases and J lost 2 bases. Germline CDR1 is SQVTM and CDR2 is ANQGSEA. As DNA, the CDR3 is TGCAGCGTTGAAGAGAGGCTAGCGGGGGGTCGGACCTACAATGAGCAGTTCTTC. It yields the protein CSVEERLAGGRTYNEQFF.

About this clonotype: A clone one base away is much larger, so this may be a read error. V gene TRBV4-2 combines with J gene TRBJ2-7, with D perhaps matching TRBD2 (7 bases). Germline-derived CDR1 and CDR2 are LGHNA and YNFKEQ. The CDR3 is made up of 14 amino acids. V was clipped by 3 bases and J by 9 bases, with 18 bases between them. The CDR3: CASSQGGAYDGQYF. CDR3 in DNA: TGTGCCAGCAGCCAGGGGGGGGCATACGACGGGCAGTACTTC.

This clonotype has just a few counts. The DNA for the CDR3 is TGTGCCAGTAGTATAGTTGGGGGGCCTCCCTTACAAGAGACCCAGTACTTC. Translation: CASSIVGGPPLQETQYF. V is TRBV19 and J is TRBJ2-5; D may be TRBD1 or TRBD2 (6 bases each). CDR3 size: 17 residues. Trimming left V 1 base short and J 2 bases short, with 17 bases between. Germline V CDR1 and CDR2: LNHDA, SQIVND (reference sequence).

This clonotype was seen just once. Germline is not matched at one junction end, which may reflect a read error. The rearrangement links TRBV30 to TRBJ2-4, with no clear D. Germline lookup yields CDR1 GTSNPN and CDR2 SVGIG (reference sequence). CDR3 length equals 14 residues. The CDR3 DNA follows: TGTGCCTGGAGTGTACCCGTTTCCAAGAACATTCAGTACTTC. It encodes CAWSVPVSKNIQYF.